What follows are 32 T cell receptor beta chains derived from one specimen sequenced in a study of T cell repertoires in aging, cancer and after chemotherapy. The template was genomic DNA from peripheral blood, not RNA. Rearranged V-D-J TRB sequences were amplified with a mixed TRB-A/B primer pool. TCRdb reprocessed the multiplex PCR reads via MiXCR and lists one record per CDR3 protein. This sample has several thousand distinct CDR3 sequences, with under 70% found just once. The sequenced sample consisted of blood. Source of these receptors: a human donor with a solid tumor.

DNA for the CDR3: TGTGCCAGTAGGAGACCTACCGCTAACTATGGCTACACCTTC. Encoded protein: CASRRPTANYGYTF. V gene TRBV19 combines with J gene TRBJ1-2; D gene ambiguous. Trimming stripped 6 bases from V and 0 bases from J, with 11 bases between. The CDR3 spans 14 residues. Germline V gives CDR1 LNHDA, CDR2 SQIVND (reference sequence).

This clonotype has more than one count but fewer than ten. DNA for the CDR3: TGTGCCAGCAGCTTAAGGACCACACGGGGCAACTATGGCTACACCTTC. Protein: CASSLRTTRGNYGYTF. The V call is TRBV5-6, the J call TRBJ1-2; D is perhaps TRBD1 (5 bases). With 2 bases removed from V and 2 bases from J, the gap between germline ends came to 16 bases. The CDR3 consists of 16 residues. Germline V gives CDR1 SGHDT, CDR2 YYEEEE.

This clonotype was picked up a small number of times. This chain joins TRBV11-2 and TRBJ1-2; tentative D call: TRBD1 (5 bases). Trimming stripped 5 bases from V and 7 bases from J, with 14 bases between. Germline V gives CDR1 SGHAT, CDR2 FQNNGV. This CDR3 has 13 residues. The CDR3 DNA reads TGTGCCAGCAGCGCACAGGAGCCGGGTGGCTACACCTTC. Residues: CASSAQEPGGYTF.

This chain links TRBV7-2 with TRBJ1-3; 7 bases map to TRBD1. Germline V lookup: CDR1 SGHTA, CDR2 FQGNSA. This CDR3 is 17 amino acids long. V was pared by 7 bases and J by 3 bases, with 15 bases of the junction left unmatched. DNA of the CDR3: TGTGCCAGCATCTTGACTCGGGACAGTTCAATTGGAAACACCATATATTTT. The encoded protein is CASILTRDSSIGNTIYF.

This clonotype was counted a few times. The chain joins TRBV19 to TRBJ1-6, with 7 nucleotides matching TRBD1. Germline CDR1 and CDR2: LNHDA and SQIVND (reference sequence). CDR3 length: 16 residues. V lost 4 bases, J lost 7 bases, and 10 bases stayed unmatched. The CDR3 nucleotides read TGTGCCAGTAGTACTACCAGGGGGTCGTGGAATTCACCCCTCCACTTT. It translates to CASSTTRGSWNSPLHF.

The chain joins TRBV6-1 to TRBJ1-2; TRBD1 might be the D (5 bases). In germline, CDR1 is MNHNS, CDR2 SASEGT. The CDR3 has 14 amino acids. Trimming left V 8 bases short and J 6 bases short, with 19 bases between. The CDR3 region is CASGDVSTSDGYTF. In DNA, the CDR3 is TGTGCCAGCGGGGACGTGTCGACCAGCGATGGCTACACCTTC.

The CDR3 bases are TGTGCCAGCAGTGAGGGCGGCACCTATAATTCACCCCTCCACTTT. It encodes CASSEGGTYNSPLHF. J is TRBJ1-6 and V is TRBV2, with unresolved D. There are 15 residues in the CDR3. CDR1 SNHLY and CDR2 FYNNEI come from the germline V gene. The V end lost 3 bases, the J end lost 2 bases, and 8 bases lay between the germline ends.

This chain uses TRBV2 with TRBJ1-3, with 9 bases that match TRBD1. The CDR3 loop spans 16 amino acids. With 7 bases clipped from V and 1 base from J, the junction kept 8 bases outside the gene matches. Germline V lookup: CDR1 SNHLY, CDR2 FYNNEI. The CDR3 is CASTWDREKSGNTIYF. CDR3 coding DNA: TGTGCCAGCACCTGGGACAGGGAGAAGTCTGGAAACACCATATATTTT.

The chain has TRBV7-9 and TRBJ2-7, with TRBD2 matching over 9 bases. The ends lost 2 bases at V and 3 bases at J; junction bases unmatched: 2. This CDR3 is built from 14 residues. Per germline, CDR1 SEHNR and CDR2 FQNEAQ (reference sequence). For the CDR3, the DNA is TGTGCCAGCAGCTTACTAGCGGGATACTACGAGCAGTACTTC. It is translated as CASSLLAGYYEQYF.

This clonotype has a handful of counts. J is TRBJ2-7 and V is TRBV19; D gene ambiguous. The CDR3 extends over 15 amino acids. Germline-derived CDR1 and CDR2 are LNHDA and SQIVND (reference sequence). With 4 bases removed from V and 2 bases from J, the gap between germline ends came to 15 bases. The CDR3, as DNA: TGTGCCAGTAGTAGTGGCAGGTTACTTACCTACGAGCAGTACTTC. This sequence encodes CASSSGRLLTYEQYF.

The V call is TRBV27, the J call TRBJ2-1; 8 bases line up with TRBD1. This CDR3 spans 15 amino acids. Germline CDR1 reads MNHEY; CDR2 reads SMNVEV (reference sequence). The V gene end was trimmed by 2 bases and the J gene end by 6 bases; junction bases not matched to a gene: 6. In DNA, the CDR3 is TGTGCCAGCAGTTTAAACCGGGACAGGATCAATGAGCAGTTCTTC. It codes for CASSLNRDRINEQFF.

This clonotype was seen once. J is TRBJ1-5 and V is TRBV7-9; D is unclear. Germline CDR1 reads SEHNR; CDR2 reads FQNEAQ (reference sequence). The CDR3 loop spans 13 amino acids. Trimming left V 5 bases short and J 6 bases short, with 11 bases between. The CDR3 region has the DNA TGTGCCAGCAGCCGAGTCGATGGTCAGCCCCAGCATTTT. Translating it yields CASSRVDGQPQHF.

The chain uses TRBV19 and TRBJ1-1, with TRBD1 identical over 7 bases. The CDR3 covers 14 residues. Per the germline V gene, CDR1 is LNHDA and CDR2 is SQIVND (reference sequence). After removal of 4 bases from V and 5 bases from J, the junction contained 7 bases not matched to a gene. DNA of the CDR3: TGTGCCAGTAGTACCACAGGGGAATGGACTGAAGCTTTCTTT. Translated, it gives CASSTTGEWTEAFF.

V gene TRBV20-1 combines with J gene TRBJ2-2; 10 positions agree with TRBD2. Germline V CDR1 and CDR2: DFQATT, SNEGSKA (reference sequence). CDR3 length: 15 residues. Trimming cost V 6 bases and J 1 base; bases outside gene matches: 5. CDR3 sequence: CSASVAGGNTGELFF. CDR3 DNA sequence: TGCAGTGCCTCAGTAGCGGGAGGGAACACCGGGGAGCTGTTTTTT.

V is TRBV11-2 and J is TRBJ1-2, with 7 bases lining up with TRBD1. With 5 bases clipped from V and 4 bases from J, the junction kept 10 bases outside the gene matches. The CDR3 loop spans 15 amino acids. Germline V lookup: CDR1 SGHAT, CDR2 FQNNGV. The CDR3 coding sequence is TGTGCCAGCAGCCGACGGGACAGCGAATTCTATGGCTACACCTTC. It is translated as CASSRRDSEFYGYTF.

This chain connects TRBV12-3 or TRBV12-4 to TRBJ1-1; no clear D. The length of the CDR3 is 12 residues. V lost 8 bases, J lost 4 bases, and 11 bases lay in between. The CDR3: CASRREVTEAFF. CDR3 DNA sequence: TGTGCCAGCCGTCGGGAAGTCACTGAAGCTTTCTTT.

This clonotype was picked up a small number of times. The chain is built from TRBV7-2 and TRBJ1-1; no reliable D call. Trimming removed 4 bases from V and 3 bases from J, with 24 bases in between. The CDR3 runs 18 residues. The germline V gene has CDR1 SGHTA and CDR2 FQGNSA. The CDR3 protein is CASSSLGQLRGSDTEAFF. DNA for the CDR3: TGTGCCAGCAGCTCCTTAGGGCAGCTTAGAGGATCGGACACTGAAGCTTTCTTT.

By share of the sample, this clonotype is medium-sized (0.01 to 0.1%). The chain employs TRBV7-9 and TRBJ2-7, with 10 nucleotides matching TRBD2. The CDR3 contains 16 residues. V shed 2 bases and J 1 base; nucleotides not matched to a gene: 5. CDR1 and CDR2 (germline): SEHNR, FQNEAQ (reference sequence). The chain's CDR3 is CASSLLAGAPSYEQYF. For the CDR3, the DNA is TGTGCCAGCAGCTTACTAGCGGGGGCCCCGTCCTACGAGCAGTACTTC.

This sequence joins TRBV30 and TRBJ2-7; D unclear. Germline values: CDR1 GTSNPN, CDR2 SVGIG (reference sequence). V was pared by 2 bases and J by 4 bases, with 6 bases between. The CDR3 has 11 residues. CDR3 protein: CAWSTIYEQYF. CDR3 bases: TGTGCCTGGAGTACAATTTACGAGCAGTACTTC.

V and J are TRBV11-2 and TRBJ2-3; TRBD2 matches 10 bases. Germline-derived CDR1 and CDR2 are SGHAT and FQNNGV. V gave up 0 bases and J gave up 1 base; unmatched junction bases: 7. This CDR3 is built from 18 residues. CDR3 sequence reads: CASSLDGPTSGGTDTQYF. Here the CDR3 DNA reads TGTGCCAGCAGCTTAGATGGACCCACTAGCGGGGGCACAGATACGCAGTATTTT.

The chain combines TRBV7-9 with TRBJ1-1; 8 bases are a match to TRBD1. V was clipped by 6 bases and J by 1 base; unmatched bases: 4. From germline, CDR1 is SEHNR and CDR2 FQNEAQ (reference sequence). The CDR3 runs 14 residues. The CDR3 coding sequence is TGTGCCAGCAGAAGAGACAGGGGGAACACTGAAGCTTTCTTT. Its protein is CASRRDRGNTEAFF.

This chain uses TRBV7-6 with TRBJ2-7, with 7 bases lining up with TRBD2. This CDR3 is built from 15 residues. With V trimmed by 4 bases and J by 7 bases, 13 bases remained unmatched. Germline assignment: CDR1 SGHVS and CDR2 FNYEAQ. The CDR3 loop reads CASSSAGSGVLEQYF. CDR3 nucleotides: TGTGCCAGCAGCTCAGCGGGCAGCGGGGTATTAGAGCAGTACTTC.

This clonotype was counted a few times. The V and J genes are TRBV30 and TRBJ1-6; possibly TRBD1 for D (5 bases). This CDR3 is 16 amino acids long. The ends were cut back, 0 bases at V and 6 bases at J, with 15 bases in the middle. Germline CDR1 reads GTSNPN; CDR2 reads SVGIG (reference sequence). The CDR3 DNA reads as TGTGCCTGGAGTGTACCAGGGCCAACTAGTAATTCACCCCTCCACTTT. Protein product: CAWSVPGPTSNSPLHF.

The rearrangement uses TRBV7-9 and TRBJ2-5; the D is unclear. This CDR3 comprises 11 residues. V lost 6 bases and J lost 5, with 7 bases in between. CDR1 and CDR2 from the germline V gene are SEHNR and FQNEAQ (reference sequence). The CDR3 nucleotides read TGTGCCAGCAGTTTGTGGGAGACCCAGTACTTC. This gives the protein CASSLWETQYF.

CDR3 bases: TGTGCCAGCAGCGAAGCGCCTACCTCTGGGGCCAACGTCCTGACTTTC. Amino acids: CASSEAPTSGANVLTF. The rearrangement uses TRBV5-5 and TRBJ2-6; D gene ambiguous. Per the germline V gene, CDR1 is SGHKS and CDR2 is YYEKEE (reference sequence). V was shortened by 4 bases and J by 0 bases, with 11 bases between the two germline ends. This CDR3 is built from 16 residues.

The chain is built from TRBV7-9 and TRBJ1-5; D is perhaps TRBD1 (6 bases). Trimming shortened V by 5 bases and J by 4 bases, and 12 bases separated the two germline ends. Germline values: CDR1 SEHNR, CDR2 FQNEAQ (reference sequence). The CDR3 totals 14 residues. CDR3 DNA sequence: TGTGCCAGCAGCCTCAGGGGTCCTAATCAGCCCCAGCATTTT. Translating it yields CASSLRGPNQPQHF.

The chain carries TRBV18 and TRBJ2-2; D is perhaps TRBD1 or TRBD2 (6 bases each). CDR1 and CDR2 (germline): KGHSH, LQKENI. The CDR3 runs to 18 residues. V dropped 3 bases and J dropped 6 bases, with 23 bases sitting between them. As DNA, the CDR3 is TGTGCCAGCTCACCCAAGATCGGGGGCTCAGTCGGTTCCGGGGAGCTGTTTTTT. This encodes CASSPKIGGSVGSGELFF.

CDR3 DNA sequence: TGTGCCAGCAGCCGTCGGGGATCCGGAAACACCATATATTTT. Its protein is CASSRRGSGNTIYF. The chain recombines TRBV5-8 with TRBJ1-3; D unresolved. The CDR3 is 14 residues long. Germline CDR1 and CDR2: SGHTS and YDEGEE. Between the trimmed V and J ends, which lost 4 bases and 4 bases, there was a span of 12 bases.

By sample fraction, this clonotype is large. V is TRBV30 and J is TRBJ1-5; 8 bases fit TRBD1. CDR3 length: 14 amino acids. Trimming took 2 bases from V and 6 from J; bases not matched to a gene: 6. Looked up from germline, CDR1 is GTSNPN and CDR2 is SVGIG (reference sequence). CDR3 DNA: TGTGCCTGGAGTACAGGACAGGGTGTTCAGCCCCAGCATTTT. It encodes CAWSTGQGVQPQHF. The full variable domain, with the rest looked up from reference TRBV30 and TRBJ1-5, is SQTIHQWPATLVQPVGSPLSLECTVEGTSNPNLYWYRQAAGRGLQLLFYSVGIGQISSEVPQNLSASRPQDRQFILSSKKLLLSDSGFYLCAWSTGQGVQPQHFGDGTRLSIL.

CDR3: CASSWEHRDNTEAFF. CDR3 DNA: TGTGCCAGTAGCTGGGAGCACAGAGATAACACTGAAGCTTTCTTT. V gene TRBV19 combines with J gene TRBJ1-1, with D uncertain. Between the trimmed V and J ends, which lost 6 bases and 2 bases, there was a span of 16 bases. The CDR3 length is 15 residues. Per germline, CDR1 LNHDA and CDR2 SQIVND (reference sequence).

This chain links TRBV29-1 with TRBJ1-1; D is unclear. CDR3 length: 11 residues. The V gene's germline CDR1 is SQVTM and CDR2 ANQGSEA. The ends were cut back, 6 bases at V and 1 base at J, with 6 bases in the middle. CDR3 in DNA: TGCAGCGTCGGAAAGAACACTGAAGCTTTCTTT. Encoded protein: CSVGKNTEAFF.

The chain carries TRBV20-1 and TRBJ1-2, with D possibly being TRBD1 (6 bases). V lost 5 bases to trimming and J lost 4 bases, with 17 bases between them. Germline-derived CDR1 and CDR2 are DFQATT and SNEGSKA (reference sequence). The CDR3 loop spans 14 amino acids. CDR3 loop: CSAAEQGLGYGYTF. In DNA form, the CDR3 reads TGCAGTGCTGCGGAGCAGGGGCTAGGCTATGGCTACACCTTC.